Sequencing of this TCR beta chain was carried out in a study of response to subunit inactivated influenza vaccine. Using its own MiXCR run on the RT-PCR reads, TCRdb lists one record per CDR3 protein. The sample has under 950,000 distinct CDR3 sequences; around 21% are singletons. Regarding the study as a whole: T cells newly recruited by each seasonal influenza vaccination are few, the authors suggested.

The V segment lost 0 bases and the J segment 5 bases; nucleotides outside the gene matches: 20. The CDR3 consists of 20 residues. Germline values: CDR1 LGHDT, CDR2 YNNKEL (reference sequence). Note on this clonotype: Its antigen is still unknown.

This receptor was identified in a man aged 45-65 years who received an inactivated influenza vaccine. This sample comprised PBMCs from blood, obtained roughly 5 days after vaccination. J is TRBJ2-5 and V is TRBV3-1, with TRBD2 matching 8 bases. The CDR3 bases are TGTGCCAGCAGCCAAGATCACGGGGCTAGCGGGCGAAGTGTAAGGGAGACCCAGTACTTC. Protein sequence: CASSQDHGASGRSVRETQYF.